This T cell receptor beta chain appears in the sequencing data of a study of coeliac disease. This clone has only a few counts. Profiled with immunoSEQ multiplex PCR; TCRdb holds only in-frame clones, not every one. Among over a thousand clones listed, roughly 70% were seen once. The CDR3 is 14 amino acids. Losses at the gene ends were 1 base for V and 6 bases for J; bases not matched to a gene: 3. Germline CDR1 and CDR2: SGHAT and FQNNGV. The chain carries TRBV11-2 and TRBJ1-2, with TRBD1 identical over 9 bases. The sequenced sample was intraepithelial lymphocytes from the gut. The TCR sequence derives from a human donor without celiac disease. The CDR3: CASSLAGQGHGYTF. The CDR3 bases are TGTGCCAGCAGCTTAGCTGGACAGGGGCATGGCTACACCTTC.